These T cell receptor beta chains were read from a single sample in a study of T cell responses to AZD1222 COVID-19 vaccine. This table comes from immunoSEQ multiplex PCR, and its TCRdb copy is limited to in-frame clones, with some not included. The sample lists some 91,000 clones, roughly 89% occurring once. The source was peripheral blood, collected on day 0 of AZD1222 vaccination. The receptors originated from an adult in good health. Each CDR3 is given with its conserved first and last residue. The order of the fields is J gene, D gene, V gene, clone size, CDR3 protein, CDR3 DNA. D genes are given only for firm matches. Where a row states a size, it is once, few, many or the class of an expanded clone; other rows omit it.

>TRBJ2-1|TRBD2|TRBV19|-
CASTRLAGVYNEQFF
TGTGCCAGTACCAGACTAGCGGGTGTTTACAATGAGCAGTTCTTC
>TRBJ2-5|TRBD2|TRBV5-6|-
CASSLMASGGAAWTQYF
TGTGCCAGCAGCTTGATGGCTAGCGGGGGGGCTGCTTGGACCCAGTACTTC
>TRBJ1-1|-|TRBV24-1|few
CATRVWGTEAFF
TGTGCCACCAGGGTATGGGGTACTGAAGCTTTCTTT
>TRBJ2-3|-|TRBV18|-
CASSLPTSTDTQYF
TGTGCCAGCTCACTACCGACTAGCACAGATACGCAGTATTTT
>TRBJ1-6|TRBD1|TRBV7-2|-
CASSETGGGYNSPLHF
TGTGCCAGCAGCGAAACAGGGGGCGGATATAATTCACCCCTCCACTTT
>TRBJ2-6|-|TRBV11-2|once
CASSLGAGSGANVLTF
TGTGCCAGCAGCTTAGGCGCGGGGTCTGGGGCCAACGTCCTGACTTTC
>TRBJ2-3|-|TRBV9|-
CASSVARDTQYF
TGTGCCAGCAGCGTAGCTCGCGATACGCAGTATTTT
>TRBJ2-1|-|TRBV19|-
CASRGGSYNEQFF
TGTGCCAGCCGCGGTGGCTCCTACAATGAGCAGTTCTTC
>TRBJ1-6|-|TRBV5-4|-
CASRLLQDRNSPLHF
TGTGCCAGCAGATTATTACAGGACAGAAATTCACCCCTCCACTTT
>TRBJ1-1|TRBD1|TRBV5-1|-
CASSRHRTGEDTEAFF
TGCGCCAGCAGCCGACATCGGACAGGTGAGGACACTGAAGCTTTCTTT
>TRBJ2-7|-|TRBV3-1/TRBV3-2|-
CASSLGLVLYEQYF
TGTGCCAGCAGCCTGGGACTCGTTCTCTACGAGCAGTACTTC
>TRBJ2-5|-|TRBV27|-
CASSLSPGANQETQYF
TGTGCCAGCAGTTTATCTCCCGGGGCGAACCAAGAGACCCAGTACTTC
>TRBJ2-5|TRBD2|TRBV2|-
CASSEARESLETQYF
TGTGCCAGCAGTGAAGCGCGGGAGTCTCTCGAGACCCAGTACTTC
>TRBJ1-6|-|TRBV6-1|once
CASSEADGRRSYNSPLHF
TGTGCCAGCAGTGAAGCGGACGGACGCCGCTCCTATAATTCACCCCTCCACTTT
>TRBJ2-5|-|TRBV5-8|-
CVSSWGLGRETQYF
TGTGTCAGCAGCTGGGGTTTAGGCAGGGAGACCCAGTACTTC
>TRBJ1-1|-|TRBV5-1|once
CASSPEGQLEAFF
TGCGCCAGCAGCCCGGAGGGGCAGCTAGAAGCTTTCTTT
>TRBJ2-5|TRBD1|TRBV5-1|-
CASSFTQGQETQYF
TGCGCCAGCAGCTTTACACAGGGGCAAGAGACCCAGTACTTC
>TRBJ1-1|-|TRBV6-6|-
CASSYDGRTRERFF
TGTGCCAGCAGTTACGATGGAAGGACGAGGGAGCGCTTCTTT
>TRBJ2-3|TRBD2|TRBV24-1|-
CATSRPSGLGDTQYF
TGTGCCACCAGTAGGCCTAGCGGGCTGGGAGATACGCAGTATTTT
>TRBJ1-4|TRBD1|TRBV4-2|-
CASSQEARDRDEKLFF
TGTGCCAGCAGCCAAGAGGCCCGGGACAGGGATGAAAAACTGTTTTTT
>TRBJ2-7|-|TRBV5-1|-
CASSLEAGYGYEQYF
TGCGCCAGCAGCTTGGAGGCGGGTTATGGCTACGAGCAGTACTTC
>TRBJ1-1|-|TRBV10-3|-
CAISEFYTPGLNTEAFF
TGTGCCATCAGTGAGTTTTATACACCCGGATTGAACACTGAAGCTTTCTTT
>TRBJ2-7|-|TRBV18|-
CASSPTSGRSGPWTSYEQYF
TGTGCCAGCTCACCAACCTCGGGCCGGTCCGGCCCCTGGACATCCTACGAGCAGTACTTC
>TRBJ2-5|-|TRBV7-3|-
CASSLVGGWQETQYF
TGTGCCAGCAGCTTAGTTGGCGGTTGGCAAGAGACCCAGTACTTC
>TRBJ1-2|-|TRBV13|-
CASGSDDGYTF
TGTGCCAGCGGTTCCGACGATGGCTACACCTTC
>TRBJ2-2|TRBD2|TRBV10-3|few
CAISSGLAGAGGELFF
TGTGCCATCAGTTCGGGACTAGCGGGAGCCGGCGGGGAGCTGTTTTTT
>TRBJ1-6|-|TRBV6-6|-
CASSRERASSSYNSPLHF
TGTGCCAGCAGCCGAGAGAGGGCGTCGAGCTCCTATAATTCACCCCTCCACTTT
>TRBJ2-5|TRBD2|TRBV30|medium-sized
CAWSVIVGSGADQETQYF
TGTGCCTGGAGTGTTATTGTTGGTAGCGGGGCCGACCAAGAGACCCAGTACTTC
>TRBJ1-5|-|TRBV19|-
CASSIEVIVPNDQPQHF
TGTGCCAGTAGTATTGAAGTAATCGTCCCGAACGATCAGCCCCAGCATTTT
>TRBJ1-6|TRBD1|TRBV5-8|-
CASSFGQAAGYNSPLHF
TGTGCCAGCAGCTTCGGACAGGCCGCGGGGTATAATTCACCCCTCCACTTT
>TRBJ1-2|TRBD1|TRBV7-2|-
CATPRRQGSDGYTF
TGTGCCACCCCACGACGACAGGGATCGGATGGCTACACCTTC
>TRBJ1-5|-|TRBV6-5|-
CASSQGYDDQPQHF
TGTGCCAGCAGCCAGGGATATGACGATCAGCCCCAGCATTTT
>TRBJ2-7|TRBD2|TRBV11-2|once
CASSFGTSGGTLSYEQYF
TGTGCCAGCAGCTTCGGGACTAGCGGGGGGACTCTCTCCTACGAGCAGTACTTC
>TRBJ1-4|TRBD1|TRBV19|-
CASTPLLGQGRGKLFF
TGTGCCAGTACCCCCTTATTGGGACAGGGTAGAGGAAAACTGTTTTTT
>TRBJ2-3|-|TRBV5-1|-
CASTDRGLGDTQYF
TGCGCCAGCACAGACCGAGGACTCGGGGATACGCAGTATTTT
>TRBJ2-3|TRBD2|TRBV2|-
CASKTSGGYTDTQYF
TGTGCCAGCAAAACTAGCGGGGGATACACAGATACGCAGTATTTT
>TRBJ2-1|-|TRBV7-9|once
CASSLLGGGGTYNEQFF
TGTGCCAGCAGCTTATTAGGGGGAGGAGGCACGTACAATGAGCAGTTCTTC
>TRBJ2-7|-|TRBV27|-
CASSLVWGDEQYF
TGTGCCAGCAGTTTAGTCTGGGGCGACGAGCAGTACTTC
>TRBJ2-5|TRBD1|TRBV29-1|-
CSVIGQGAKETQYF
TGCAGCGTTATAGGACAGGGGGCGAAAGAGACCCAGTACTTC
>TRBJ2-2|-|TRBV21-1|-
CASSKCSADRNTGELFF
TGTGCCAGCAGCAAATGTTCAGCCGATAGGAACACCGGGGAGCTGTTTTTT
>TRBJ1-1|-|TRBV19|once
CASREARRGLNTEAFF
TGTGCCAGTAGGGAGGCTCGACGCGGCCTTAACACTGAAGCTTTCTTT
>TRBJ1-5|-|TRBV5-1|-
CASSLGQLGQPQHF
TGCGCCAGCAGCTTGGGACAATTGGGTCAGCCCCAGCATTTT
>TRBJ1-6|TRBD1|TRBV3-1/TRBV3-2|-
CASSQGQASSPLHF
TGTGCCAGCAGCCAGGGACAGGCTTCTTCACCCCTCCACTTT
>TRBJ2-3|TRBD2|TRBV5-4|-
CASSSGLAGSTDTQYF
TGTGCCAGCAGCTCGGGACTAGCGGGGTCCACAGATACGCAGTATTTT
>TRBJ1-1|TRBD1|TRBV6-1|-
CASSELARTGVDFF
TGTGCCAGCAGTGAGCTGGCTCGCACAGGGGTGGATTTCTTT
>TRBJ2-7|TRBD2|TRBV7-3|-
CASSLLGTSDYEQYF
TGTGCCAGCAGCCTACTGGGGACTAGCGACTACGAGCAGTACTTC
>TRBJ1-1|-|TRBV4-2|once
CASSHEVGQPNTEAFF
TGTGCCAGCAGCCATGAAGTGGGACAACCAAACACTGAAGCTTTCTTT
>TRBJ2-5|TRBD2|TRBV6-5|-
CASSLREGGSETQYF
TGTGCCAGCAGTTTGCGGGAGGGAGGGTCGGAGACCCAGTACTTC
>TRBJ1-2|-|TRBV24-1|-
CATSVLGDRRITYYGYTF
TGTGCCACCAGTGTCCTAGGAGACAGGAGGATCACCTATTATGGCTACACCTTC
>TRBJ2-7|TRBD2|TRBV7-2|-
CASSLGLAGGQQYF
TGTGCCAGCAGCTTGGGACTAGCGGGGGGGCAGCAGTACTTC
>TRBJ1-5|-|TRBV4-1|-
CASSQGHQPQHF
TGCGCCAGCAGCCAAGGGCATCAGCCCCAGCATTTT